The 18 T cell receptor beta chains presented below share a single source sample, sequenced in a study of blood T cell repertoires in COVID-19. Using immunoSEQ multiplex PCR, the repertoire was profiled, and TCRdb retains in-frame clones only, with some absent. The sample carries around 300,000 clones, 85% recorded once. Sequenced sample: PBMCs or T cells enriched from blood (not recorded which). The receptors stem from a woman in her forties or fifties who had recovered from COVID-19.

The V gene is TRBV19, the J gene TRBJ1-4; unclear D gene. CDR1 and CDR2 (germline): LNHDA, SQIVND (reference sequence). This CDR3 region has 13 residues. V was clipped by 3 bases and J by 5 bases, with 7 bases between them. The CDR3 DNA reads TGTGCCAGTAGTATTTCACAGAATGAAAAACTGTTTTTT. Encoded protein: CASSISQNEKLFF. The variable domain in full, completed from reference TRBV19 and TRBJ1-4, reads DGGITQSPKYLFRKEGQNVTLSCEQNLNHDAMYWYRQDPGQGLRLIYYSQIVNDFQKGDIAEGYSVSREKKESFPLTVTSAQKNPTAFYLCASSISQNEKLFFGSGTQLSVL.

The chain links TRBV27 to TRBJ2-7, with 7 bases that match TRBD2. The CDR3 has 13 amino acids. CDR1 and CDR2 from the germline V gene are MNHEY and SMNVEV (reference sequence). V shed 5 bases, J shed 6 bases, and the junction held 7 bases outside the gene matches. The CDR3 sequence is CASSPPGRPEQYF. CDR3 in DNA: TGTGCCAGCAGTCCCCCCGGGAGGCCCGAGCAGTACTTC.

The J gene is TRBJ1-1, the V gene TRBV19; tentative D call: TRBD1 (6 bases). CDR3 size: 15 residues. The germline CDR1 and CDR2 sequences are LNHDA and SQIVND (reference sequence). The V end was cut by 3 bases, the J end by 2 bases, with 13 bases between. The CDR3 is CASSIGGGHNTEAFF. As DNA, the CDR3 is TGTGCCAGTAGTATTGGCGGGGGACACAACACTGAAGCTTTCTTT.

A few counts support this clone. The genes are TRBV4-3 and TRBJ1-2; D gene uncertain. With 0 bases removed from V and 4 bases from J, the gap between germline ends came to 12 bases. The CDR3 consists of 15 residues. In germline, CDR1 is LGHNA, CDR2 YSLEER. In DNA form, the CDR3 reads TGCGCCAGCAGCCAAGATGTCGGGAGCCCCTATGGCTACACCTTC. Translation gives CASSQDVGSPYGYTF.

The chain joins TRBV7-9 to TRBJ1-2; tentatively, D is TRBD1 (5 bases). The CDR3 spans 12 residues. From germline, CDR1 is SEHNR and CDR2 FQNEAQ (reference sequence). Trimming removed 2 bases from V and 7 bases from J, with 8 bases in between. This chain's CDR3 is CASSLQGGGYTF. In DNA, the CDR3 is TGTGCCAGCAGCTTACAGGGAGGTGGCTACACCTTC. Full variable domain (remainder filled in from reference TRBV7-9 and TRBJ1-2): DTGVSQNPRHKITKRGQNVTFRCDPISEHNRLYWYRQTLGQGPEFLTYFQNEAQLEKSRLLSDRFSAERPKGSFSTLEIQRTEQGDSAMYLCASSLQGGGYTFGSGTRLTVV.

The chain uses TRBV9 and TRBJ2-6; a possible D gene is TRBD2 (6 bases). V was trimmed by 0 bases and J by 1 base, leaving 20 bases between them. This CDR3 has 20 residues. Germline assignment: CDR1 SGDLS and CDR2 YYNGEE. The CDR3 nucleotides are TGTGCCAGCAGCGTAGAGGTTGGTGGCGGGGCTCGTTCTGGGGCCAACGTCCTGACTTTC. Encoded protein: CASSVEVGGGARSGANVLTF.

This clone was seen just once. This sequence joins TRBV7-6 and TRBJ2-1; tentative D call: TRBD2 (6 bases). Trimming cost V 8 bases and J 7 bases, with 15 bases left between them. Germline V gene lookup returns CDR1 SGHVS and CDR2 FNYEAQ. This CDR3 is built from 13 residues. The CDR3 spells CASRDFSRNEQFF. Written as DNA, the CDR3 is TGTGCCAGCCGGGACTTTTCTCGGAATGAGCAGTTCTTC.

CDR3 DNA sequence: TGTGCCAGCAGTGAAGTAGGGAGGGCAGATACGCAGTATTTT. Its protein product is CASSEVGRADTQYF. The chain links TRBV25-1 to TRBJ2-3, with 7 nucleotides matching TRBD2. The V and J ends lost 2 bases and 4 bases, in that order; junction bases with no gene match: 3. Germline V lookup: CDR1 MGHDK, CDR2 SYGVNS. The CDR3 totals 14 residues.

The chain has TRBV5-4 and TRBJ2-1, with D hard to call. The germline V gene has CDR1 SGHNT and CDR2 YYREEE (reference sequence). The CDR3 extends over 14 amino acids. Trimming cost V 1 base and J 5 bases, with 10 bases left between them. CDR3 bases: TGTGCCAGCAGCTTGCAGAGGTCGAACAATGAGCAGTTCTTC. Translated, it gives CASSLQRSNNEQFF. Drawing the rest from reference TRBV5-4 and TRBJ2-1, the complete variable domain is ETGVTQSPTHLIKTRGQQVTLRCSSQSGHNTVSWYQQALGQGPQFIFQYYREEENGRGNFPPRFSGLQFPNYSSELNVNALELDDSALYLCASSLQRSNNEQFFGPGTRLTVL.

The chain is built from TRBV19 and TRBJ1-1; 11 bases are a match to TRBD1. Germline V gene lookup returns CDR1 LNHDA and CDR2 SQIVND (reference sequence). This CDR3 has 17 amino acids. Trimming cost V 3 bases and J 1 base; bases outside gene matches: 7. CDR3 residues: CASSMGGTGGPNTEAFF. The DNA of the CDR3 is TGTGCCAGTAGTATGGGTGGGACAGGGGGACCGAACACTGAAGCTTTCTTT.

This clone was detected only once. This chain connects TRBV5-4 to TRBJ2-7; 9 nucleotides align to TRBD1. The ends lost 3 bases at V and 4 bases at J; junction bases unmatched: 5. The germline gives CDR1 SGHNT, CDR2 YYREEE (reference sequence). CDR3 length equals 14 residues. DNA of the CDR3: TGTGCCAGCAGCTCCGGGACAGGGCGATACGAGCAGTACTTC. Translated, it gives CASSSGTGRYEQYF.

V and J are TRBV28 and TRBJ1-6; a possible D gene is TRBD1 (5 bases). The CDR3 is made up of 16 amino acids. V was clipped by 3 bases and J by 4 bases, with 13 bases between them. CDR1 is MDHEN, CDR2 SYDVKM, per germline. The CDR3, as DNA: TGTGCCAGCAGTTTGGGGGGGACGGGGTATAATTCACCCCTCCACTTT. Protein sequence: CASSLGGTGYNSPLHF.

This clone was seen just once. The chain links TRBV12-3 or TRBV12-4 to TRBJ1-1; D perhaps matches TRBD1 (5 bases). V lost 5 bases and J 1 base, leaving 5 bases between the germline ends. The CDR3 loop spans 12 amino acids. CDR3 amino acids: CASSGQNTEAFF. CDR3 DNA sequence: TGTGCCAGCAGTGGACAGAACACTGAAGCTTTCTTT.

The chain is built from TRBV5-1 and TRBJ2-6; 7 bases align to TRBD1. The ends lost 1 base at V and 1 base at J; junction bases unmatched: 8. The CDR3 consists of 18 residues. Germline V gene sequence: CDR1 SGHRS, CDR2 YFSETQ. The CDR3 protein is CASSLYSGTASGANVLTF. The CDR3 bases are TGCGCCAGCAGCTTGTACTCGGGGACAGCATCTGGGGCCAACGTCCTGACTTTC.

This chain joins TRBV18 and TRBJ2-2; no reliable D call. The CDR3 length is 15 residues. In germline, CDR1 is KGHSH, CDR2 LQKENI. The V and J ends lost 2 bases and 4 bases respectively, with 11 bases between them. The CDR3 loop reads CASSPAQERTGELFF. The CDR3 DNA sequence: TGTGCCAGCTCACCAGCCCAGGAACGCACCGGGGAGCTGTTTTTT.

The CDR3 sequence is CASSPDRVGTEAFF. CDR3 sequence (DNA): TGCGCCAGCAGCCCGGACAGGGTAGGGACTGAAGCTTTCTTT. V is TRBV5-1 and J is TRBJ1-1; 8 positions match TRBD1. The junction had 7 bases not matched to a gene; V was cut back by 4 bases and J by 5 bases. The germline CDR1 and CDR2 sequences are SGHRS and YFSETQ. The CDR3 is 14 amino acids.

J is TRBJ1-1 and V is TRBV4-2; no definite D call. The CDR3 sequence is 11 residues long. V gave up 4 bases and J gave up 2 bases, with 2 bases separating them. Germline V gene lookup returns CDR1 LGHNA and CDR2 YNFKEQ. Written as DNA, the CDR3 is TGTGCCAGCAGCCTAAACACTGAAGCTTTCTTT. Amino acid sequence: CASSLNTEAFF.

The chain joins TRBV5-4 to TRBJ2-4; D not resolved. The CDR3 is made up of 13 amino acids. The germline V gene has CDR1 SGHNT and CDR2 YYREEE (reference sequence). Trimming took 2 bases from V and 6 from J, leaving 9 bases between them. In nucleotides, the CDR3 is TGTGCCAGCAGCTTTATGCCCAGAAACATTCAGTACTTC. This translates into CASSFMPRNIQYF. Full variable domain (missing parts from reference TRBV5-4 and TRBJ2-4): ETGVTQSPTHLIKTRGQQVTLRCSSQSGHNTVSWYQQALGQGPQFIFQYYREEENGRGNFPPRFSGLQFPNYSSELNVNALELDDSALYLCASSFMPRNIQYFGAGTRLSVL.